This TCR beta chain was recorded in a study of T cells in localized non-small cell lung cancer. Study results and limitations: A raised T cell density in blood coincided with lengthier overall survival. Uninvolved adjacent lung had higher T cell clonality than tumor and all other tissues. One tumor region alone was sequenced, and heterogeneity therefore remains possible.

To note about this clone: Its cognate antigen is unknown.

The CDR3 runs 10 residues. Between the trimmed V and J ends, which lost 6 bases and 2 bases, there was a span of 1 base. Germline lookup yields CDR1 LNHDA and CDR2 SQIVND (reference sequence). Method: immunoSEQ multiplex PCR; TCRdb's copy keeps in-frame clones and lacks some. This sample has approximately 28,000 clones, with approximately 86% found just once. The chain joins TRBV19 to TRBJ1-2; D gene uncertain. The sequence was collected from a female donor of 60 years or more with stage II squamous cell lung carcinoma. Sample: peripheral blood, taken before any cancer treatment. CDR3 sequence reads: CASRNYGYTF. The CDR3 DNA reads TGTGCCAGTAGGAACTATGGCTACACCTTC.